The clone carrying this T cell receptor beta chain was recorded a few times. CDR3 length: 15 amino acids. Trimming stripped 3 bases from V and 7 bases from J, with 13 bases between. This entry belongs to a study of identical twins. TCRdb recomputed calls from the 5' RACE reads with MiXCR, one row per CDR3 protein. The data contain 250,000 to 350,000 distinct CDR3 sequences, 8% to 9% of them singletons. These data were also reused for a study on yellow fever vaccine responses in identical twins.

This chain uses TRBV12-3 or TRBV12-4 with TRBJ1-6, with a possible D match to TRBD1 (5 bases). Sequences were obtained from memory (CD45RO+) T cells sorted from blood. This clonotype originated in a woman aged 18-35 years in good health. CDR3: CASSFFPEGNSPLHF. The DNA for the CDR3 is TGTGCCAGCAGTTTCTTCCCGGAGGGGAATTCACCCCTCCACTTT.